This is a list of T cell receptor beta chains from one sample in a study of identical twins. TCRdb reprocessed the 5' RACE reads via MiXCR and lists one record per CDR3 protein. The sample carries fewer than 500,000 distinct CDR3 sequences, 14% recorded once. These data are also associated with another study on yellow fever vaccine responses in identical twins.

The sample comprised CD4+ T cells sorted from blood. The receptors were sampled from a woman aged 18-30 years in good health. Both conserved end residues are part of each CDR3. D genes are given only for firm matches. Size is stated for part of the rows, as once, few or many counts, or as a class when the clone is expanded.

abundance | j_gene | v_gene | d_gene | CDR3nt | CDR3aa
NA | TRBJ2-7 | TRBV27 | NA | TGTGCCAGCAGTCCCGATTACGCCGACGGTCGTTACGAGCAGTACTTC | CASSPDYADGRYEQYF
few | TRBJ2-2 | TRBV14 | NA | TGTGCCAGCAGCCAAGAGACATGGAGTTACCCCGGGGAGCTGTTTTTT | CASSQETWSYPGELFF
few | TRBJ2-3 | TRBV10-3 | NA | TGTGCCATCAGGAGGTCTGGGGATGCTAGCACAGATACGCAGTATTTT | CAIRRSGDASTDTQYF
NA | TRBJ2-3 | TRBV29-1 | NA | TGCAGCCTCGGAGGGAGTACAGATACGCAGTATTTT | CSLGGSTDTQYF
few | TRBJ2-2 | TRBV12-3/TRBV12-4 | TRBD2 | TGTGCAAGTGGACTAGCGGGGGGTGCCGGGGAGCTGTTTTTT | CASGLAGGAGELFF
NA | TRBJ2-7 | TRBV6-2/TRBV6-3 | NA | TGTGCCTGCCGGGACCCCTCCTACGAGCAGTACTTC | CACRDPSYEQYF
many | TRBJ2-2 | TRBV5-6 | NA | TGTGCCAGCAGCTTGCCGGGGGTGACCGGGGAGCTGTTTTTT | CASSLPGVTGELFF
few | TRBJ2-5 | TRBV20-1 | NA | TGCAGTGCTAGAGATCTCTCCAGGAGTCAAGAGACCCAGTACTTC | CSARDLSRSQETQYF
NA | TRBJ2-7 | TRBV6-1 | NA | TGTGCCAGCACCCCAGGGGTGGACGAGCAGTACTTC | CASTPGVDEQYF
once | TRBJ2-7 | TRBV7-2 | TRBD2 | TGTGCCAGCAGCCCCCTAGCGGAGCGGGGCTACGAGCAGTACTTC | CASSPLAERGYEQYF
NA | TRBJ1-1 | TRBV6-4 | NA | TGTGCCAGCAGTACGGAGATGAACACTGAAGCTTTCTTT | CASSTEMNTEAFF
few | TRBJ2-1 | TRBV20-1 | NA | TGCAGTGCTAGCCTTCTTCGGGAGGGGGCTGAGCAGTTCTTC | CSASLLREGAEQFF
few | TRBJ2-3 | TRBV5-6 | TRBD2 | TGTGCCAGCAGCTTGCAGGTAGCGGGAATCGACGATACGCAGTATTTT | CASSLQVAGIDDTQYF
NA | TRBJ2-2 | TRBV11-2 | NA | TGTGCCAGCAGCGCACCCTCCCTCCAGGGAACCGGGGAGCTGTTTTTT | CASSAPSLQGTGELFF